These 14 T cell receptor beta chains share one sample of origin, sequenced in a study of shared clonotypes between healthy human individuals. Clones were sequenced by immunoSEQ multiplex PCR, and TCRdb holds only the in-frame ones, with some missing. The data contain around 2,100,000 clones, over 85% of them singletons. Naive CD8 populations comprised CD45RO-negative cells positively selected for CCR7, excluding terminally differentiated effector memory CD45RA+ cells. The sample taken for sequencing was naive CD8+ T cells sorted from blood. These receptors were collected from a man aged 18 to 29 in good health.

This chain uses TRBV29-1 with TRBJ2-4, with D perhaps matching TRBD1 (5 bases). From germline, CDR1 is SQVTM and CDR2 ANQGSEA. The CDR3 consists of 11 residues. With 5 bases removed from V and 8 bases from J, the gap between germline ends came to 10 bases. The CDR3 here is CSVPWGDIQYF. Here the CDR3 DNA reads TGCAGCGTTCCATGGGGCGACATTCAGTACTTC. The whole variable domain, filled in from reference TRBV29-1 and TRBJ2-4, reads SAVISQKPSRDICQRGTSLTIQCQVDSQVTMMFWYRQQPGQSLTLIATANQGSEATYESGFVIDKFPISRPNLTFSTLTVSNMSPEDSSIYLCSVPWGDIQYFGAGTRLSVL.

Only one count was recorded for this clone. The genes are TRBV7-3 and TRBJ1-1; D is possibly TRBD1 (5 bases). Germline CDR1 and CDR2: SGHTA and FQGTGA. The V and J ends lost 3 bases and 4 bases respectively, with 15 bases between them. The CDR3 loop spans 15 amino acids. CDR3 DNA sequence: TGTGCCAGCAGCTTGAATACAGGAGGAGGCACTGAAGCTTTCTTT. Its translation is CASSLNTGGGTEAFF.

V is TRBV9 and J is TRBJ2-1, with TRBD2 matching over 12 bases. The junction had 6 bases not matched to a gene; V was cut back by 5 bases and J by 6 bases. This CDR3 is built from 15 residues. Germline V CDR1 and CDR2: SGDLS, YYNGEE. CDR3 in DNA: TGTGCCAGCAGTCCCGGACTAGCGGGATCCAATGAGCAGTTCTTC. Protein: CASSPGLAGSNEQFF.

In DNA form, the CDR3 reads TGTGCCAGCAGTGAGGCACACGCTAATGAAAAACTGTTTTTT. Protein product: CASSEAHANEKLFF. V usage is TRBV6-4 and J usage is TRBJ1-4, with D unclear. The CDR3 contains 14 residues. Germline lookup yields CDR1 MRHNA and CDR2 SNTAGT. V was cut by 3 bases and J by 3 bases, with 8 bases left in between.

This chain uses TRBV27 with TRBJ2-5; no definite D call. The CDR3 contains 12 residues. Germline lookup yields CDR1 MNHEY and CDR2 SMNVEV (reference sequence). Trimming removed 4 bases from V and 3 bases from J, with 6 bases in between. The CDR3 here is CASSSTKETQYF. CDR3 nucleotide sequence: TGTGCCAGCAGTTCCACCAAAGAGACCCAGTACTTC.

The chain links TRBV5-1 to TRBJ2-5, with D possibly called TRBD1 or TRBD2 (7 bases each). Trimming removed 0 bases from V and 2 bases from J, with 17 bases in between. Germline CDR1 is SGHRS and CDR2 is YFSETQ. The CDR3 is 17 residues long. The CDR3 spells CASSLDGRGREQETQYF. The CDR3 nucleotides read TGCGCCAGCAGCTTGGACGGCAGGGGGAGGGAGCAAGAGACCCAGTACTTC.

The rearrangement joins TRBV23-1 to TRBJ1-5; maybe TRBD1 (5 bases). TRBV23-1 is an ORF; its function is uncertain. The germline V and J ends were trimmed by 2 bases and 4 bases, with 12 bases remaining between them. This CDR3 region has 15 residues. The CDR3 DNA reads as TGCGCCAGCAGTCAAAGGGACGGAGAGAATCAGCCCCAGCATTTT. This codes for CASSQRDGENQPQHF.

This clone appeared once. This chain connects TRBV27 to TRBJ2-7; 10 positions agree with TRBD1. Germline CDR1 MNHEY, CDR2 SMNVEV (reference sequence). Unmatched junction bases numbered 7, after V lost 5 bases and J lost 3 bases. The CDR3 length is 15 residues. The CDR3 DNA reads TGTGCCAGCAGTCCCCGGACAGGGGGAGACTACGAGCAGTACTTC. Its translation is CASSPRTGGDYEQYF.

This sequence joins TRBV6-5 and TRBJ2-1, with 12 bases that match TRBD1. Germline CDR1 MNHEY, CDR2 SVGAGI. With 2 bases clipped from V and 7 bases from J, the junction kept 3 bases outside the gene matches. This CDR3 spans 15 amino acids. This CDR3 is CASSYAGQGANEQFF. The CDR3 region has the DNA TGTGCCAGCAGTTACGCGGGACAGGGGGCGAATGAGCAGTTCTTC.

The rearrangement uses TRBV5-1 and TRBJ2-1, with 8 positions matching TRBD1. This CDR3 has 16 residues. J gave up 2 bases and V 1 base, and 5 bases lay outside the gene matches. Per germline, CDR1 SGHRS and CDR2 YFSETQ. The CDR3 DNA reads as TGCGCCAGCAGCTTGCCCCCAGGGGGCCCCTACAATGAGCAGTTCTTC. Amino acid sequence: CASSLPPGGPYNEQFF.

The gene calls are TRBV5-6 and TRBJ1-2, with a possible D match to TRBD1 (6 bases). CDR3 size: 13 residues. The V and J ends lost 7 bases and 0 bases respectively, with 10 bases between them. Germline loops: CDR1 SGHDT, CDR2 YYEEEE. In DNA, the CDR3 is TGTGCCAGCTCATCAGGGGCTAACTATGGCTACACCTTC. It yields the protein CASSSGANYGYTF.

The rearrangement joins TRBV6-5 to TRBJ2-3; D is ambiguous. CDR3 size: 15 residues. The germline CDR1 and CDR2 sequences are MNHEY and SVGAGI. The germline V and J ends were trimmed by 0 bases and 3 bases, with 10 bases remaining between them. CDR3 residues: CASSYSGPGTDTQYF. CDR3 bases: TGTGCCAGCAGTTACTCTGGGCCCGGGACAGATACGCAGTATTTT.

Regarding this clone: At the DNA level, this CDR3 is encoded by other sequences in the same sample as well. V usage is TRBV6-1 and J usage is TRBJ2-7, with TRBD2 as a possible D gene (6 bases). V lost 2 bases and J lost 0, with 8 bases in between. Germline V gene sequence: CDR1 MNHNS, CDR2 SASEGT. The CDR3 runs to 14 residues. CDR3 region: CASSERRGSYEQYF. In nucleotides, the CDR3 is TGTGCCAGCAGTGAACGGCGGGGCTCCTACGAGCAGTACTTC.

This sequence joins TRBV27 and TRBJ2-2; no definite D call. The CDR3 contains 14 residues. The V and J ends lost 3 bases and 1 base respectively, with 6 bases between them. CDR1 and CDR2 from the germline V gene are MNHEY and SMNVEV (reference sequence). The CDR3 DNA sequence: TGTGCCAGCAGTTTTTATAAGAACACCGGGGAGCTGTTTTTT. It translates to CASSFYKNTGELFF.